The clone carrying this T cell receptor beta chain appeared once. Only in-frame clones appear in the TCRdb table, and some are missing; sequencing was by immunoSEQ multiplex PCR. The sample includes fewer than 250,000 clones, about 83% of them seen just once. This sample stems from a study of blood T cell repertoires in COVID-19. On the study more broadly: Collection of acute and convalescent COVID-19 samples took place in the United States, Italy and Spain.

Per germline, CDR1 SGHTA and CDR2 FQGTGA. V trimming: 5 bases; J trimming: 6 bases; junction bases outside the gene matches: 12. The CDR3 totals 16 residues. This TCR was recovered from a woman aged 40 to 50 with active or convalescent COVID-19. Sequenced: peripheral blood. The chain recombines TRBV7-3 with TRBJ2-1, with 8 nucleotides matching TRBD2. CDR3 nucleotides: TGTGCCAGCAGCCCTGTCGGGACTAGAGAGGGCAATGAGCAGTTCTTC. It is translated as CASSPVGTREGNEQFF. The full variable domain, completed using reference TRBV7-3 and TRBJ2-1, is GAGVSQTPSNKVTEKGKYVELRCDPISGHTALYWYRQSLGQGPEFLIYFQGTGAADDSGLPNDRFFAVRPEGSVSTLKIQRTERGDSAVYLCASSPVGTREGNEQFFGPGTRLTVL.